The rows below give T cell receptor beta chains drawn from one sample of a study of T cells after yellow fever vaccination. TCRdb analysed the 5' RACE reads with MiXCR anew, one entry per CDR3 protein. The table lists some 500,000 distinct CDR3 sequences, roughly 13% of them singletons. This specimen consisted of PBMCs, obtained on the day of the yellow fever booster vaccination. These receptors were collected from a man aged 25 to 45 who received the YFV17D yellow fever vaccine. Each CDR3 is given with its conserved first and last residue. A D gene is named only where the DNA matches it firmly. Where a row states a size, it is once, few, many or the class of an expanded clone; other rows omit it.

V gene: TRBV7-8; clone size: .; D gene: .; J gene: TRBJ2-5; CDR3 protein: CASRLAETQYF; CDR3 DNA: TGTGCCAGCAGGTTAGCGGAGACCCAGTACTTC
V gene: TRBV4-2; clone size: .; D gene: .; J gene: TRBJ2-2; CDR3 protein: CASSQGNAGRTELFF; CDR3 DNA: TGTGCCAGCAGCCAAGGAAATGCCGGCCGCACGGAGCTGTTTTTT
V gene: TRBV6-2/TRBV6-3; clone size: few; D gene: .; J gene: TRBJ2-1; CDR3 protein: CASSARDWQEQFF; CDR3 DNA: TGTGCCAGCAGTGCCCGGGACTGGCAAGAGCAGTTCTTC
V gene: TRBV12-3/TRBV12-4; clone size: .; D gene: .; J gene: TRBJ2-1; CDR3 protein: CARYRQVKGYNEQFF; CDR3 DNA: TGTGCCAGGTACCGACAGGTCAAGGGTTACAATGAGCAGTTCTTC
V gene: TRBV5-1; clone size: .; D gene: .; J gene: TRBJ1-6; CDR3 protein: CASSLDGTMASPLHF; CDR3 DNA: TGCGCCAGCAGCTTGGACGGGACTATGGCCTCACCCCTCCACTTT
V gene: TRBV29-1; clone size: .; D gene: TRBD1; J gene: TRBJ2-3; CDR3 protein: CSVERGGLGTDTQYF; CDR3 DNA: TGCAGCGTTGAGAGAGGGGGCCTTGGCACAGATACGCAGTATTTT
V gene: TRBV23-1; clone size: .; D gene: TRBD1; J gene: TRBJ2-2; CDR3 protein: CASSLITRTGSTSNTGELFF; CDR3 DNA: TGCGCCAGCAGTCTTATTACCCGGACAGGAAGCACCAGCAACACCGGGGAGCTGTTTTTT
V gene: TRBV21-1; clone size: .; D gene: .; J gene: TRBJ2-6; CDR3 protein: CASSKGDVRERSGANVLTF; CDR3 DNA: TGTGCCAGCAGCAAAGGGGATGTGCGGGAGAGGTCTGGGGCCAACGTCCTGACTTTC
V gene: TRBV20-1; clone size: .; D gene: .; J gene: TRBJ2-1; CDR3 protein: CSAQNRDQGYNEQFF; CDR3 DNA: TGCAGTGCCCAGAACCGGGACCAGGGGTACAATGAGCAGTTCTTC
V gene: TRBV10-3; clone size: few; D gene: TRBD2; J gene: TRBJ2-3; CDR3 protein: CAISASGRGDTQYF; CDR3 DNA: TGTGCCATCAGCGCTAGCGGGAGGGGAGATACGCAGTATTTT